Shown below are 22 T cell receptor beta chains from a single sample sequenced in a study of CD8 T cells in ankylosing spondylitis. In TCRdb, the 5' RACE reads were re-called with MiXCR into one record per CDR3 protein. The profile covers hundreds of thousands of distinct CDR3 sequences, with about 30% appearing a single time and about 4% taken by the ten largest. The sequencing sample was made of blood, either unsorted or a sorted T cell fraction (not recorded which). These receptors were taken from a male donor with ankylosing spondylitis or in good health (not recorded which).

The chain recombines TRBV12-3 or TRBV12-4 with TRBJ2-3; D remains ambiguous. The V gene lost 3 bases and the J gene lost 6 bases, with 13 bases spanning the gap. This CDR3 comprises 14 residues. The DNA for the CDR3 is TGTGCCAGCAGTTTCCTTAGGGCCCTGGATACGCAGTATTTT. It codes for CASSFLRALDTQYF.

The rearrangement joins TRBV6-5 to TRBJ2-7, with TRBD1 as a possible D gene (6 bases). Trimming cost V 2 bases and J 5 bases, with 13 bases left between them. The CDR3 is 14 residues long. Germline V lookup: CDR1 MNHEY, CDR2 SVGAGI. CDR3 sequence: CASSYSQGKNEQYF. In DNA form, the CDR3 reads TGTGCCAGCAGTTACAGCCAGGGGAAGAACGAGCAGTACTTC.

This clonotype was seen a handful of times. The chain has TRBV20-1 and TRBJ2-3; TRBD2 matches at 12 bases. V shed 6 bases, J shed 6 bases, and the junction held 10 bases outside the gene matches. In germline, CDR1 is DFQATT, CDR2 SNEGSKA (reference sequence). The CDR3 covers 15 residues. The DNA for the CDR3 is TGCAGTGCCCTACCTAGCGGGGGGGCAGGGGATACGCAGTATTTT. It encodes CSALPSGGAGDTQYF.

The rearrangement uses TRBV20-1 and TRBJ2-3, with TRBD2 matching over 8 bases. Germline CDR1 DFQATT, CDR2 SNEGSKA (reference sequence). Trimming cost V 5 bases and J 8 bases; bases outside gene matches: 6. There are 12 residues in the CDR3. The CDR3 nucleotides are TGCAGTGCTTGGACTAGCTTCGGTACGCAGTATTTT. This sequence encodes CSAWTSFGTQYF.

The V call is TRBV20-1, the J call TRBJ1-1; D is undetermined. Per the germline V gene, CDR1 is DFQATT and CDR2 is SNEGSKA (reference sequence). V was pared by 0 bases and J by 0 bases, with 8 bases between. The CDR3 is 14 amino acids. The DNA for the CDR3 is TGCAGTGCTAGAGATGCAGGAGTGAACACTGAAGCTTTCTTT. Amino acids: CSARDAGVNTEAFF.

The chain employs TRBV15 and TRBJ2-7, with a weak D call TRBD1 (7 bases). The V end was cut by 4 bases, the J end by 3 bases, with 10 bases between. The germline gives CDR1 LNHNV, CDR2 YYDKDF (reference sequence). The length of the CDR3 is 13 residues. As DNA, the CDR3 is TGTGCCACCAGCACGGGGGACAGCTACGAGCAGTACTTC. This gives the protein CATSTGDSYEQYF.

The genes are TRBV11-2 and TRBJ2-7, with TRBD1 as a possible D gene (6 bases). The CDR3 runs 10 residues. CDR1 and CDR2 from the germline V gene are SGHAT and FQNNGV. V gave up 8 bases and J gave up 6 bases, with 8 bases separating them. Written as DNA, the CDR3 is TGTGCCAGCGGGGGCAGCGAGCAGTACTTC. Residues: CASGGSEQYF.

The rearrangement uses TRBV28 and TRBJ2-5; D unclear. Germline V gene lookup returns CDR1 MDHEN and CDR2 SYDVKM. The CDR3 is 12 residues long. V was clipped by 7 bases and J by 1 base, with 7 bases between them. The CDR3 region has the DNA TGTGCCAGCACAGGACCCCAAGAGACCCAGTACTTC. Its translation is CASTGPQETQYF.

The chain has TRBV27 and TRBJ2-3; TRBD1 agrees at 12 bases. The CDR3 covers 15 residues. V trimming: 4 bases; J trimming: 6 bases; junction bases outside the gene matches: 5. Germline lookup yields CDR1 MNHEY and CDR2 SMNVEV (reference sequence). The CDR3 sequence: CASSWSGQGADTQYF. In DNA form, the CDR3 reads TGTGCCAGCAGTTGGTCGGGACAGGGGGCGGATACGCAGTATTTT.

The CDR3 protein is CASSPAGGSAYEQYF. CDR3 nucleotides: TGTGCCAGCAGCCCAGCCGGTGGGTCGGCCTACGAGCAGTACTTC. The chain carries TRBV12-3 or TRBV12-4 and TRBJ2-7; D is unresolved. Trimming pared 6 bases from V and 2 bases from J, leaving 17 bases between. The CDR3 covers 15 residues.

The chain combines TRBV4-1 with TRBJ2-5; 7 bases map to TRBD2. From germline, CDR1 is MGHRA and CDR2 YSYEKL. Germline trimming cut 2 bases from V and 5 bases from J; bases unmatched to any gene: 5. The CDR3 runs 14 residues. The CDR3 loop reads CASSQTSEGETQYF. CDR3 nucleotides: TGCGCCAGCAGCCAAACTAGCGAGGGGGAGACCCAGTACTTC.

This clonotype was counted a few times. J is TRBJ2-5 and V is TRBV18; 8 nucleotides match TRBD2. The ends lost 1 base at V and 0 bases at J; junction bases unmatched: 4. This CDR3 is built from 16 residues. Germline CDR1 and CDR2: KGHSH and LQKENI. The CDR3 nucleotides read TGTGCCAGCTCACCACGCAGCGGGGGCTACCAAGAGACCCAGTACTTC. Translated: CASSPRSGGYQETQYF.

The chain recombines TRBV20-1 with TRBJ1-2; D is perhaps TRBD1 (5 bases). CDR1 is DFQATT, CDR2 SNEGSKA, per germline (reference sequence). The V and J ends lost 0 bases and 8 bases respectively, with 10 bases between them. CDR3 length: 12 amino acids. CDR3 sequence (DNA): TGCAGTGCTAGAGAGGGACCGTGGGGCTACACCTTC. Translated: CSAREGPWGYTF.

The chain combines TRBV15 with TRBJ2-5; 11 positions agree with TRBD2. V lost 4 bases to trimming and J lost 5 bases; unmatched junction nucleotides: 6. The CDR3 length is 15 residues. Germline CDR1 LNHNV, CDR2 YYDKDF (reference sequence). Written as DNA, the CDR3 is TGTGCCACCAGCAATAGCGGGGGGGCGGGCGAGACCCAGTACTTC. As protein: CATSNSGGAGETQYF.

V gene TRBV12-3 or TRBV12-4 combines with J gene TRBJ1-1; D ambiguous. The CDR3 sequence is 13 residues long. With 8 bases removed from V and 2 bases from J, the gap between germline ends came to 12 bases. The CDR3 bases are TGTGCCAGCGCGAGGGTCCGAAACACTGAAGCTTTCTTT. It translates to CASARVRNTEAFF.

The chain couples TRBV7-6 to TRBJ2-5; D perhaps matches TRBD1 (6 bases). This CDR3 spans 13 amino acids. Between the trimmed V and J ends, which lost 5 bases and 5 bases, there was a span of 12 bases. Germline-derived CDR1 and CDR2 are SGHVS and FNYEAQ. The CDR3 coding sequence is TGTGCCAGCAGCCAAGAGAGGGGGGAGACCCAGTACTTC. Protein sequence: CASSQERGETQYF.

This clonotype was seen more than once but under ten times. The gene calls are TRBV20-1 and TRBJ2-7; perhaps TRBD2 as D (6 bases). Germline V gene data show CDR1 as DFQATT and CDR2 as SNEGSKA (reference sequence). Trimming took 1 base from V and 6 from J, leaving 10 bases between them. This CDR3 is built from 12 residues. The CDR3 bases are TGCAGTGCTAGAGCGGGGACTTTCGAGCAGTACTTC. It is translated as CSARAGTFEQYF.

This clonotype was counted between two and nine times. The chain employs TRBV6-5 and TRBJ1-2; 7 nucleotides match TRBD1. The CDR3 spans 14 residues. Germline CDR1 is MNHEY and CDR2 is SVGAGI. Unmatched junction bases numbered 4, after V lost 2 bases and J lost 4 bases. The CDR3 spells CASSYPGQTYGYTF. The CDR3 coding sequence is TGTGCCAGCAGTTACCCGGGACAGACCTATGGCTACACCTTC.

V is TRBV5-1 and J is TRBJ1-3; D uncertain. With 4 bases removed from V and 0 bases from J, the gap between germline ends came to 8 bases. CDR3 length: 14 amino acids. Germline V CDR1 and CDR2: SGHRS, YFSETQ. The CDR3 loop is CASSRTDSGNTIYF. CDR3 nucleotide sequence: TGCGCCAGCAGCCGGACCGACTCTGGAAACACCATATATTTT.

The CDR3 region has the DNA TGCGCCAGCCCCCTGGGGGCTGGTGGCTACACCTTC. This gives the protein CASPLGAGGYTF. J is TRBJ1-2 and V is TRBV5-1, with a possible D match to TRBD1 (6 bases). Germline V gives CDR1 SGHRS, CDR2 YFSETQ. The CDR3 is 12 residues long. The V end was cut by 7 bases, the J end by 7 bases, with 14 bases between.

The chain links TRBV6-5 to TRBJ1-1, with D uncertain. Germline V gene lookup returns CDR1 MNHEY and CDR2 SVGAGI. The CDR3 loop spans 11 amino acids. Trimming removed 2 bases at V and 11 bases at J, with 9 bases between. CDR3 sequence reads: CASSYRSVAFF. DNA for the CDR3: TGTGCCAGCAGTTACCGGAGTGTCGCTTTCTTT.

The table lists this clonotype with a few counts. In nucleotides, the CDR3 is TGTGCCAGCAGTGATCGGGGGGCCATGACTAGGAACTACGAGCAGTACTTC. This translates into CASSDRGAMTRNYEQYF. V usage is TRBV6-1 and J usage is TRBJ2-7, with D possibly matching TRBD2 (7 bases). CDR1 and CDR2 from the germline V gene are MNHNS and SASEGT. V was clipped by 3 bases and J by 3 bases, with 21 bases between them. The CDR3 runs 17 residues.